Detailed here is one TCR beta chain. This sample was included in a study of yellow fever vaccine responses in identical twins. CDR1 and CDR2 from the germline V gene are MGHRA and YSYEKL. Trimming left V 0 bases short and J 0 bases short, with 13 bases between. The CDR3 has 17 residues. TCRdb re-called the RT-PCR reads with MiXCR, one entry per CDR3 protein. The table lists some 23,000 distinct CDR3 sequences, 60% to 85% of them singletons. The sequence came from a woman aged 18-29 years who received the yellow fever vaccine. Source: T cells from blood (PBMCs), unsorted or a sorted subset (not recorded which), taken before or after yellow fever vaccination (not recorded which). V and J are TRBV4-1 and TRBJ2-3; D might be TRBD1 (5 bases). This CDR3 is CASSQDPWTPSTDTQYF. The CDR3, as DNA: TGCGCCAGCAGCCAAGATCCGTGGACACCAAGCACAGATACGCAGTATTTT.